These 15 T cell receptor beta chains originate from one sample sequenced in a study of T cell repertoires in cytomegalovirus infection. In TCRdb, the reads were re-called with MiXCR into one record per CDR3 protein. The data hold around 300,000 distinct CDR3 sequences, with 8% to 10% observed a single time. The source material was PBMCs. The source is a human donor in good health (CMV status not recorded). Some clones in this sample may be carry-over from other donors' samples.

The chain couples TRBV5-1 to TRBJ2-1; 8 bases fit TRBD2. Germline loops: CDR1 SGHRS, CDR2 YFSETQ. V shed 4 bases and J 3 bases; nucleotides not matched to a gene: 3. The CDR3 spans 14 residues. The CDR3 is CASSGGGNYNEQFF. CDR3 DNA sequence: TGCGCCAGCAGCGGCGGGGGGAACTACAATGAGCAGTTCTTC.

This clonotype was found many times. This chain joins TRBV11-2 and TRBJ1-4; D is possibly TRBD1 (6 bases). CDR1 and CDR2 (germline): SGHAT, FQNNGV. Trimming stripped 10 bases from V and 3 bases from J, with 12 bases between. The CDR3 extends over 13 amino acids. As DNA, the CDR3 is TGTGCCACGGCGAGGACAGCTAATGAAAAACTGTTTTTT. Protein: CATARTANEKLFF.

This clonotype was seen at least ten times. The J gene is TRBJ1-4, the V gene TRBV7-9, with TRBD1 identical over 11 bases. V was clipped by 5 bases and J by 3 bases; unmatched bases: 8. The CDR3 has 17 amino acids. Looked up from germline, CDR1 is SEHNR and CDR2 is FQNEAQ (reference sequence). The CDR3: CASSPGQGARANEKLFF. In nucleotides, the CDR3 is TGTGCCAGCAGCCCCGGACAGGGGGCTCGGGCTAATGAAAAACTGTTTTTT.

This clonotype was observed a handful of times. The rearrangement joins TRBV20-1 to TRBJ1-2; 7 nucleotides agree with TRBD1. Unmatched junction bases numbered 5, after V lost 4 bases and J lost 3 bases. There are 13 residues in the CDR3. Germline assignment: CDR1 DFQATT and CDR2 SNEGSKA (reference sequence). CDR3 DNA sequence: TGCAGTGCTACACGGACAGGCGACTATGGCTACACCTTC. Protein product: CSATRTGDYGYTF.

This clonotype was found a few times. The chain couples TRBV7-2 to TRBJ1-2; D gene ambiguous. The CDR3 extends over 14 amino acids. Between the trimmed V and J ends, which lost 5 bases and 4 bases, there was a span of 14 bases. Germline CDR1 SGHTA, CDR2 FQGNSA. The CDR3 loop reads CASSPHISLYGYTF. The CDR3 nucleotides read TGTGCCAGCAGCCCTCACATTAGTCTCTATGGCTACACCTTC. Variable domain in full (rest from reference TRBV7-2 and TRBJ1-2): GAGVSQSPSNKVTEKGKDVELRCDPISGHTALYWYRQSLGQGLEFLIYFQGNSAPDKSGLPSDRFSAERTGGSVSTLTIQRTQQEDSAVYLCASSPHISLYGYTFGSGTRLTVV.

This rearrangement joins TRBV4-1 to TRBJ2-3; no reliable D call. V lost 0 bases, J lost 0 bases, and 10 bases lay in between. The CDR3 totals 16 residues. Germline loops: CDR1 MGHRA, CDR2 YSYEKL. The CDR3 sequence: CASSQEGLGSTDTQYF. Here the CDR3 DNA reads TGCGCCAGCAGCCAAGAAGGGTTAGGCAGCACAGATACGCAGTATTTT.

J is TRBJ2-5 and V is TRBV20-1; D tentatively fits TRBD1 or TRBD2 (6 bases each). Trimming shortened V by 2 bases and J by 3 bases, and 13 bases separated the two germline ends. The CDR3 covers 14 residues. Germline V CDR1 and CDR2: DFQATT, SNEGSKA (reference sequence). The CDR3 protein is CSARSGRGEETQYF. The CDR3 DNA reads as TGCAGTGCTAGATCGGGAAGGGGGGAAGAGACCCAGTACTTC.

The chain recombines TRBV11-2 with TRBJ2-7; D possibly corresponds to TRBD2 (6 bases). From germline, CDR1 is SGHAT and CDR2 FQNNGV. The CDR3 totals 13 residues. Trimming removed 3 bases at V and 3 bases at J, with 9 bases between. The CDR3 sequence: CASSFAEGYEQYF. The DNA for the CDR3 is TGTGCCAGCAGCTTTGCGGAGGGCTACGAGCAGTACTTC.

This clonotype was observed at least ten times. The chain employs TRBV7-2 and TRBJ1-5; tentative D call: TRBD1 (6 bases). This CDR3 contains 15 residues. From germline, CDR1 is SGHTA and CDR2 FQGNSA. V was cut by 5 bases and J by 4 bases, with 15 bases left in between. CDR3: CASSPDRRLNQPQHF. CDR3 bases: TGTGCCAGCAGCCCGGACAGAAGACTAAATCAGCCCCAGCATTTT.

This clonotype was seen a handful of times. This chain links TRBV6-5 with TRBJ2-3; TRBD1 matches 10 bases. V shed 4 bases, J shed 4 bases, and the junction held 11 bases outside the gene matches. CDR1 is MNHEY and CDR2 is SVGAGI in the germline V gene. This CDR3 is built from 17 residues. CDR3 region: CASSSYPRQGASDTQYF. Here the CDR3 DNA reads TGTGCCAGCAGTTCCTACCCCAGACAGGGGGCCTCAGATACGCAGTATTTT.

The CDR3 bases are TGCAGTGCTAGAGCCGACCCGGCCGCCCGGACCCAGTACTTC. It translates to CSARADPAARTQYF. The chain combines TRBV20-1 with TRBJ2-5; D gene uncertain. The CDR3 is 14 amino acids. Trimming stripped 1 base from V and 7 bases from J, with 16 bases between. The germline CDR1 and CDR2 sequences are DFQATT and SNEGSKA (reference sequence).

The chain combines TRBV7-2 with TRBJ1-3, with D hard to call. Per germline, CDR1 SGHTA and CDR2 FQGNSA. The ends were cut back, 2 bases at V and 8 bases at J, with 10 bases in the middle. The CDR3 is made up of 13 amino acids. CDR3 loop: CASSLRPWDTIYF. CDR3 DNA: TGTGCCAGCAGCTTACGGCCCTGGGACACCATATATTTT.

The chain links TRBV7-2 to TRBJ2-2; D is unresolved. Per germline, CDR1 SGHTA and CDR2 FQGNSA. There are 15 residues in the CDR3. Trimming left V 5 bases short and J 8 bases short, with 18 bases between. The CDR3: CASSAFTDTRGELFF. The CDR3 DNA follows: TGTGCCAGCAGCGCTTTTACAGATACCAGAGGGGAGCTGTTTTTT.

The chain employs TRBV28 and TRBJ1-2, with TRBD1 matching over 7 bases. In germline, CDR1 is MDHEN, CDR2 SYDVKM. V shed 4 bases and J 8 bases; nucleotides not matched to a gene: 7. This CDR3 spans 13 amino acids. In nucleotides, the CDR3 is TGTGCCAGCAGTTACCTACAGGGGCGAGGCTACACCTTC. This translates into CASSYLQGRGYTF.

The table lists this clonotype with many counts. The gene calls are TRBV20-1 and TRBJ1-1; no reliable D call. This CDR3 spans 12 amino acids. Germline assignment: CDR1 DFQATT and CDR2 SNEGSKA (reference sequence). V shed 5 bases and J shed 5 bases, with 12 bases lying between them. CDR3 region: CSAPRTGTEAFF. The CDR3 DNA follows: TGCAGTGCTCCACGGACGGGAACTGAAGCTTTCTTT.